Sequencing of this T cell receptor (beta chain) was carried out in a study of blood T cells in healthy people across ages. A J-beta primer mix and a sample-barcoded 5' primer were used in a second PCR of roughly 6 to 12 cycles. Tagging of each cDNA molecule was performed by a template-switch adaptor with 12 random nucleotides. Each CDR3 protein gets one entry after TCRdb re-called the 5' RACE reads with MiXCR. Here the sample spans roughly 1,800,000 distinct CDR3 sequences, roughly 50% being singletons. The V and J ends lost 5 bases and 0 bases respectively, with 14 bases between them. CDR3 length: 15 residues. Germline assignment: CDR1 DFQATT and CDR2 SNEGSKA (reference sequence). As concerns this clonotype: Antigen unknown.

Findings and caveats of the study: As naive T cell percentage varied, TCR beta diversity correlated strongly with it. No one knew whether donors had CMV, which possibly confounded expanded clonotype changes.

The V and J genes are TRBV20-1 and TRBJ1-5; no clear D gene. The sequence came from a woman in her 40s in good health. The sequencing input was blood. In nucleotides, the CDR3 is TGCAGTGCTGCCCGGGTTACGAATAGCAATCAGCCCCAGCATTTT. Translated, it gives CSAARVTNSNQPQHF.